This T cell receptor beta chain is drawn from a study of vaccination effects on CD4 cells after COVID-19. Study context: At 16 days and one week before vaccination, a couple of convalescent patients gave samples.

Sequencing was preceded by expansion of antigen-specific CD4+ T cells with viral peptide pools in the ViraFEST assay. The authors isolated CD4+ T cells after 10 days of culture. PCR-confirmed SARS-CoV-2 infection occurred in the person between March and December 2020. Some 2 million PBMC per well received about 9.6 IU/ml IL-2 and 8 to 10 ug/ml peptides in culture. In the negative control culture, an HIV-1 Nef peptide pool was present. At days 3 and 7, half of the medium was exchanged for IL-2 medium. In regard to this clone: Its antigen is currently unknown.

This CDR3 has 15 residues. Germline V gene sequence: CDR1 SGDLS, CDR2 YYNGEE. Unmatched junction bases numbered 3, after V lost 0 bases and J lost 6 bases. This table comes from immunoSEQ multiplex PCR, and its TCRdb copy is limited to in-frame clones, with some not included. The sample includes under 70,000 clones, more than 75% of them seen just once. The V and J genes are TRBV9 and TRBJ1-6; 7 bases map to TRBD1. Here the sequenced sample was CD4+ T cells from PBMCs cultured with HIV peptides, taken before COVID-19 vaccination. Subset of the sample: HIV-1 Nef peptide pool negative control/reference culture. This TCR was sampled from a human donor who had a prior SARS-CoV-2 infection. CDR3 region: CASSVGDRFNSPLHF. For the CDR3, the DNA is TGTGCCAGCAGCGTAGGGGACAGATTTAATTCACCCCTCCACTTT.